Following are 21 T cell receptor beta chains from one sample sequenced in a study of beta chain features in type 1 diabetes listed by TCRdb under 2018. Results and caveats for the whole study, not just this receptor: In all four CD4+ subsets, TCRB CDR3 length was moderately but significantly shorter in type 1 diabetes patients.

The library was generated by the immunoSEQ multiplex PCR assay. The High Capacity cDNA Reverse Transcription Kit was used to reverse transcribe all of the isolated RNA, meaning that expressed TCRB transcripts were what got sequenced. The table was pulled from immuneACCESS by TCRdb, which kept in-frame rearrangements only. Such tables lose some clones; where checked, under half of the loss comes from unresolved V genes, and the rest has no known cause. The sample table lists over 25,000 clones, around three fifths of them with a count of one. The ten largest account for roughly 1.5% of the sample. No antigen is known for these receptors. What was sequenced was Tregs from blood. The cell subset or site tag for this specimen amounts to: regulatory CD4+ T cells. Source of these receptors: a woman under 30 with type 1 diabetes.

This rearrangement joins TRBV7-6 to TRBJ1-2; D is possibly TRBD1 (5 bases). Germline CDR1 SGHVS, CDR2 FNYEAQ. The ends were cut back, 8 bases at V and 5 bases at J, with 9 bases in the middle. The CDR3 is 11 amino acids. CDR3 nucleotide sequence: TGTGCCAGCGGTCGGGGGTATGGCTACACCTTC. Its translation is CASGRGYGYTF.

This clone was found a few times. This sequence joins TRBV5-8 and TRBJ1-3; D unresolved. V was clipped by 2 bases and J by 1 base, with 4 bases between them. CDR3 length equals 13 residues. Germline V CDR1 and CDR2: SGHTS, YDEGEE. The CDR3 is CASSLESGNTIYF. The CDR3 coding sequence is TGTGCCAGCAGCTTAGAGTCTGGAAACACCATATATTTT.

The chain couples TRBV5-6 to TRBJ2-4; D might be TRBD2 (6 bases). The germline V gene has CDR1 SGHDT and CDR2 YYEEEE. V was cut by 2 bases and J by 0 bases, with 6 bases left in between. CDR3 size: 14 residues. The CDR3 coding sequence is TGTGCCAGCAGCTTAGCGGGAGCCAAAAACATTCAGTACTTC. Protein product: CASSLAGAKNIQYF.

The chain recombines TRBV9 with TRBJ1-2, with D uncertain. The V end was cut by 0 bases, the J end by 4 bases, with 13 bases between. The CDR3 has 15 residues. CDR1 is SGDLS and CDR2 is YYNGEE in the germline V gene. CDR3: CASSVGPGAPYGYTF. The CDR3 DNA reads as TGTGCCAGCAGCGTAGGGCCAGGTGCCCCCTATGGCTACACCTTC.

This clone was counted between two and nine times. This chain connects TRBV7-9 to TRBJ2-1; the match to TRBD2 covers 11 bases. CDR3 size: 18 residues. Trimming removed 2 bases from V and 5 bases from J; junction bases left unmatched: 11. Germline values: CDR1 SEHNR, CDR2 FQNEAQ (reference sequence). Written as DNA, the CDR3 is TGTGCCAGCAGCTTACCGCACCGACTAGCGGGGATAAACAATGAGCAGTTCTTC. Its protein is CASSLPHRLAGINNEQFF.

The rearrangement joins TRBV18 to TRBJ2-1; D is undetermined. CDR3 length: 14 amino acids. Per the germline V gene, CDR1 is KGHSH and CDR2 is LQKENI. Trimming stripped 2 bases from V and 6 bases from J, with 11 bases between. CDR3 coding DNA: TGTGCCAGCTCACCAGTGGGCCAGAGCAATGAGCAGTTCTTC. It is translated as CASSPVGQSNEQFF.

V is TRBV9 and J is TRBJ2-2; 10 bases agree with TRBD1. Per the germline V gene, CDR1 is SGDLS and CDR2 is YYNGEE. The CDR3 totals 16 residues. V shed 0 bases and J 4 bases; nucleotides not matched to a gene: 3. CDR3 in DNA: TGTGCCAGCAGCGTAGGACAGGGGGCTCGCACCGGGGAGCTGTTTTTT. It encodes CASSVGQGARTGELFF.

The V and J genes are TRBV7-2 and TRBJ2-3, with D perhaps matching TRBD1 (6 bases). Between the trimmed V and J ends, which lost 7 bases and 6 bases, there was a span of 26 bases. The CDR3 spans 17 residues. Germline assignment: CDR1 SGHTA and CDR2 FQGNSA. This CDR3 reads CASNKGPRAGASDTQYF. CDR3 in DNA: TGTGCCAGCAACAAAGGGCCGAGGGCAGGGGCGTCGGATACGCAGTATTTT.

This clone was observed a handful of times. V usage is TRBV4-1 and J usage is TRBJ1-4; D gene uncertain. The CDR3 sequence is 15 residues long. Looked up from germline, CDR1 is MGHRA and CDR2 is YSYEKL. Trimming removed 0 bases from V and 8 bases from J, with 13 bases in between. The CDR3 here is CASSQDGSRGEKLFF. In nucleotides, the CDR3 is TGCGCCAGCAGCCAAGATGGGAGTAGAGGGGAAAAACTGTTTTTT.

This clone was observed a handful of times. The chain has TRBV7-9 and TRBJ1-2; 7 bases fit TRBD1. After removal of 1 base from V and 3 bases from J, the junction contained 2 bases not matched to a gene. Germline lookup yields CDR1 SEHNR and CDR2 FQNEAQ (reference sequence). The CDR3 runs to 14 residues. The CDR3: CASSLGGGDYGYTF. CDR3 bases: TGTGCCAGCAGCTTAGGAGGGGGCGACTATGGCTACACCTTC.

As for this clone: The germline gene is not matched at one end of the junction; a read error may be the cause. The CDR3 region is CASSPDRANSEAFF. CDR3 nucleotides: TGTGCCAGCTCACCAGACAGAGCTAACAGTGAAGCTTTCTTT. The chain has TRBV18 and TRBJ1-1; D is possibly TRBD1 (5 bases). This CDR3 comprises 14 residues. The germline gives CDR1 KGHSH, CDR2 LQKENI.

This clone was found a few times. The genes are TRBV10-1 and TRBJ2-3; no definite D call. V was shortened by 4 bases and J by 2 bases, with 7 bases between the two germline ends. Germline lookup yields CDR1 WNHNN and CDR2 SYGVQD (reference sequence). The CDR3 sequence is 13 residues long. CDR3 residues: CASSGVITDTQYF. The DNA of the CDR3 is TGCGCCAGCAGTGGCGTAATCACAGATACGCAGTATTTT.

The J gene is TRBJ1-5, the V gene TRBV18; tentatively, D is TRBD1 (6 bases). From germline, CDR1 is KGHSH and CDR2 LQKENI. The CDR3 sequence is 15 residues long. V lost 6 bases and J 1 base, leaving 13 bases between the germline ends. The DNA of the CDR3 is TGTGCCAGCTCGCAGCAGGGGAAAAGCAATCAGCCCCAGCATTTT. Translated, it gives CASSQQGKSNQPQHF.

V gene TRBV11-2 combines with J gene TRBJ2-6; D is perhaps TRBD2 (5 bases). The germline V gene has CDR1 SGHAT and CDR2 FQNNGV. Between the trimmed V and J ends, which lost 5 bases and 1 base, there was a span of 21 bases. The CDR3 has 19 amino acids. The CDR3 reads CASSPRGQNLLSGANVLTF. Here the CDR3 DNA reads TGTGCCAGCAGCCCAAGAGGGCAGAACTTGTTGTCTGGGGCCAACGTCCTGACTTTC.

The chain links TRBV18 to TRBJ2-5, with D maybe TRBD1 (6 bases). Per germline, CDR1 KGHSH and CDR2 LQKENI. This CDR3 comprises 15 residues. The V and J ends lost 2 bases and 4 bases respectively, with 14 bases between them. In DNA, the CDR3 is TGTGCCAGCTCACCATTGCCAGGGGCAGGAGAGACCCAGTACTTC. It is translated as CASSPLPGAGETQYF.

The chain has TRBV28 and TRBJ2-1; no definite D call. Trimming pared 7 bases from V and 8 bases from J, leaving 15 bases between. The CDR3 length is 13 residues. Germline V gives CDR1 MDHEN, CDR2 SYDVKM. Here the CDR3 reads CASIIKEPYEQFF. Written as DNA, the CDR3 is TGTGCCAGCATAATAAAGGAGCCATATGAGCAGTTCTTC.

This sequence joins TRBV5-1 and TRBJ2-7; 11 positions agree with TRBD1. With 0 bases clipped from V and 6 bases from J, the junction kept 2 bases outside the gene matches. Germline values: CDR1 SGHRS, CDR2 YFSETQ. The CDR3 spans 14 residues. CDR3 nucleotide sequence: TGCGCCAGCAGCTTGGGGACAGGGGGCGGCGAGCAGTACTTC. It translates to CASSLGTGGGEQYF.

This clone was seen a handful of times. CDR3 region: CAWIGGGFSSEQFF. In DNA form, the CDR3 reads TGTGCCTGGATTGGCGGGGGTTTTAGCAGTGAGCAGTTCTTC. The V gene is TRBV30, the J gene TRBJ2-1, with 7 nucleotides matching TRBD2. Germline V lookup: CDR1 GTSNPN, CDR2 SVGIG (reference sequence). There are 14 residues in the CDR3. V lost 4 bases, J lost 9 bases, and 12 bases stayed unmatched. The complete variable domain, with remaining parts taken from reference TRBV30 and TRBJ2-1, reads SQTIHQWPATLVQPVGSPLSLECTVEGTSNPNLYWYRQAAGRGLQLLFYSVGIGQISSEVPQNLSASRPQDRQFILSSKKLLLSDSGFYLCAWIGGGFSSEQFFGPGTRLTVL.

The V gene is TRBV7-2, the J gene TRBJ2-5, with 7 positions matching TRBD1. Germline-derived CDR1 and CDR2 are SGHTA and FQGNSA. Losses at the gene ends were 3 bases for V and 5 bases for J; bases not matched to a gene: 3. This CDR3 contains 13 residues. CDR3 sequence reads: CASSFDREETQYF. The CDR3 bases are TGTGCCAGCAGCTTTGACAGGGAGGAGACCCAGTACTTC. Variable domain in full (rest from reference TRBV7-2 and TRBJ2-5): GAGVSQSPSNKVTEKGKDVELRCDPISGHTALYWYRQSLGQGLEFLIYFQGNSAPDKSGLPSDRFSAERTGGSVSTLTIQRTQQEDSAVYLCASSFDREETQYFGPGTRLLVL.

The CDR3 loop is CAWSKGAGLLFF. The CDR3 region has the DNA TGTGCCTGGAGCAAGGGCGCGGGGTTGTTGTTTTTT. The rearrangement joins TRBV30 to TRBJ2-2; D might be TRBD2 (6 bases). V lost 3 bases and J 15 bases, leaving 17 bases between the germline ends. CDR1 is GTSNPN and CDR2 is SVGIG in the germline V gene (reference sequence). The CDR3 spans 12 residues.

This chain links TRBV6-1 with TRBJ2-1, with 10 bases aligning to TRBD1. Germline CDR1 and CDR2: MNHNS and SASEGT. The CDR3 is 13 amino acids. With V trimmed by 11 bases and J by 2 bases, 3 bases remained unmatched. The CDR3 here is CAHGTGAYNEQFF. In DNA, the CDR3 is TGTGCCCACGGGACAGGGGCCTACAATGAGCAGTTCTTC.